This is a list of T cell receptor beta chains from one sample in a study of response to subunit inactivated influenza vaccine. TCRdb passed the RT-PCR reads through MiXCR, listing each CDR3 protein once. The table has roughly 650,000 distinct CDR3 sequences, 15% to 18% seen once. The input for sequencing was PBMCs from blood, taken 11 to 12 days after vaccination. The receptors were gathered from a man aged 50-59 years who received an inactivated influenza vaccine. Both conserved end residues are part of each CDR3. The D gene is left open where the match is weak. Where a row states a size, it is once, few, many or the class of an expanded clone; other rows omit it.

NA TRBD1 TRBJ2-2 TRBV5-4 CASSVDRVVNTGELFF TGTGCCAGCAGCGTAGACAGGGTCGTGAACACCGGGGAGCTGTTTTTT
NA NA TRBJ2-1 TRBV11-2 CASSLVGRDPYNEQFF TGTGCCAGCAGCTTAGTGGGGCGGGATCCCTACAATGAGCAGTTCTTC
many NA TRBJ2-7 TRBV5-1 CASSLASYPGTYEQYF TGCGCCAGCAGCTTGGCCTCCTATCCGGGCACCTACGAGCAGTACTTC
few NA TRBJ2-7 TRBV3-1 CASSQISRGTGEQYF TGTGCCAGCAGTCAAATTAGCCGGGGAACCGGCGAGCAGTACTTC
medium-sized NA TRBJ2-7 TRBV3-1 CASSQEASFTYEQYF TGTGCCAGCAGCCAAGAGGCGTCTTTTACCTACGAGCAGTACTTC
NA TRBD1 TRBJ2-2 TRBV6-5 CASSYSRDRGDRAMFF TGTGCCAGCAGTTACTCGCGGGACAGGGGGGACAGGGCGATGTTTTTT
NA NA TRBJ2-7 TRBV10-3 CAISGDRRTAYEQYF TGTGCCATCAGTGGGGATAGACGGACGGCGTACGAGCAGTACTTC
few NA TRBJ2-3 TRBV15 CATSRRWGQRTDTQYF TGTGCCACCAGCCGGCGATGGGGGCAGAGGACAGATACGCAGTATTTT
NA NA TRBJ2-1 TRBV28 CASSLRQTSGEQFF TGTGCCAGCAGTTTACGACAAACTTCGGGTGAGCAGTTCTTC
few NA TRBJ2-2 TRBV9 CASSPRLGASTGELFF TGTGCCAGCAGCCCCAGGTTAGGGGCGAGCACCGGGGAGCTGTTTTTT
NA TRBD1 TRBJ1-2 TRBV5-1 CASSLTGTGDYGYTF TGCGCCAGCAGCCTGACCGGGACAGGGGACTATGGCTACACCTTC
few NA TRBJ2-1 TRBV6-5 CASSSRTAYNEQFF TGTGCCAGCAGTTCACGGACAGCCTACAATGAGCAGTTCTTC
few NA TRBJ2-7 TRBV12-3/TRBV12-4 CASSLALNRETLEQYF TGTGCCAGCAGTTTAGCGTTAAACAGGGAGACCCTCGAGCAGTACTTC
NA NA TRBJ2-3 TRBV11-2 CASSHYGQTSTDTQYF TGTGCCAGCAGTCACTACGGGCAAACTAGCACAGATACGCAGTATTTT
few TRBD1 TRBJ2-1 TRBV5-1 CASSPPTGGPNEQFF TGCGCCAGCAGCCCCCCGACAGGGGGCCCCAATGAGCAGTTCTTC
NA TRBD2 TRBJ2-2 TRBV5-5 CASSWTSGRFGELFF TGTGCCAGCAGCTGGACTAGCGGGAGATTCGGGGAGCTGTTTTTT
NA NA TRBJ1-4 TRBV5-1 CASSLAARVEEKLFF TGCGCCAGCAGCTTGGCCGCCAGGGTAGAAGAAAAACTGTTTTTT
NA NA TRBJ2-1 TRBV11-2 CASSLMNMVQFF TGTGCCAGCAGCTTGATGAATATGGTGCAGTTCTTC
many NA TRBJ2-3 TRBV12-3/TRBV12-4 CASSSLTPTDTQYF TGTGCCAGCAGTTCCTTAACCCCTACAGATACGCAGTATTTT
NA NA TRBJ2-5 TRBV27 CASSQGHKETQYF TGTGCCAGCAGTCAGGGACACAAAGAGACCCAGTACTTC
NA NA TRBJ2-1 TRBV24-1 CATSDAAASNEQFF TGTGCCACCAGTGACGCTGCGGCCTCGAATGAGCAGTTCTTC
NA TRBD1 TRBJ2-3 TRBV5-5 CASSTGTAGVTDTQYF TGTGCCAGCAGCACCGGGACAGCTGGGGTCACAGATACGCAGTATTTT
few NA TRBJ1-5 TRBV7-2 CASSLSQFNQPQHF TGTGCCAGCAGCTTAAGCCAGTTCAATCAGCCCCAGCATTTT
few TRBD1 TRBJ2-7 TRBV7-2 CASSLKTGTVTYEQYF TGTGCCAGCAGTTTAAAAACCGGGACAGTCACCTACGAGCAGTACTTC
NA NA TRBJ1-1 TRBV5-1 CASSLSGTNTEAFF TGCGCCAGCAGCCTGTCAGGGACGAACACTGAAGCTTTCTTT
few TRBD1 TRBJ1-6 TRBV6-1 CASSPTGGSPLHF TGTGCCAGCAGTCCGACAGGGGGTTCACCCCTCCACTTT
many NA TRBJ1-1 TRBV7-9 CASSSGQLNTEAFF TGTGCCAGCAGCTCGGGACAACTGAACACTGAAGCTTTCTTT
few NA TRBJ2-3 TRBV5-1 CASSGGDGADTQYF TGCGCCAGCAGCGGGGGAGATGGGGCAGATACGCAGTATTTT
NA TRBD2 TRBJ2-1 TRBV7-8 CASSLAVIAGGVFF TGTGCCAGCAGCTTAGCGGTGATAGCGGGAGGGGTGTTCTTC
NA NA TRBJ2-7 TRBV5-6 CASSLAGSGAYEQYF TGTGCCAGCAGCTTGGCGGGTAGCGGCGCCTACGAGCAGTACTTC
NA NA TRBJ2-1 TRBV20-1 CSAWAIVAHEQFF TGCAGTGCTTGGGCCATAGTAGCCCATGAGCAGTTCTTC
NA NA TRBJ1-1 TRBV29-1 CSAYHSTEAFF TGCAGCGCCTATCACAGCACTGAAGCTTTCTTT
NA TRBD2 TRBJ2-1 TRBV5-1 CASSLATSGAVNEQFF TGCGCCAGCAGCTTGGCCACTAGCGGGGCAGTCAATGAGCAGTTCTTC